Sequencing of this T cell receptor beta chain was carried out in a study of beta chain features in type 1 diabetes. Overall study context: Sorted cells examined across all samples numbered around 100 million.

Expressed TCRB transcripts got sequenced, as all isolated RNA was reverse transcribed. Profiling relied on immunoSEQ multiplex PCR, and the TCRdb table lists in-frame clones only, not all of them. The sample holds roughly 140,000 clones, approximately 12% seen once. The purity of all sorted populations exceeded 95%. Germline V gene lookup returns CDR1 SEHNR and CDR2 FQNEAQ (reference sequence). This CDR3 spans 16 amino acids. The V end lost 5 bases, the J end lost 1 base, and 14 bases lay between the germline ends. This chain joins TRBV7-9 and TRBJ2-2; a possible D gene is TRBD2 (6 bases). The TCR comes from a man aged 18 to 30 in good health. Source material: central memory CD4+ T cells from blood. The CDR3 loop reads CASSPGGAGNTGELFF. In DNA, the CDR3 is TGTGCCAGCAGCCCCGGAGGGGCGGGGAACACCGGGGAGCTGTTTTTT.